These 8 T cell receptor beta chains share one sample of origin, sequenced in a study of blood T cells in healthy people across ages. Alongside a J-beta primer mix, a sample-barcoded 5' primer served in a second PCR lasting about 6 to 12 cycles. TCRdb reanalysed the 5' RACE reads using MiXCR and keeps one entry per CDR3 protein. The data hold approximately 1,000,000 distinct CDR3 sequences, with around two fifths observed a single time. Sequenced: blood. These receptors came from a man between 18 and 35 years old in good health.

The chain employs TRBV10-3 and TRBJ2-3; a possible D gene is TRBD1 (6 bases). CDR1 ENHRY and CDR2 SYGVKD come from the germline V gene. The CDR3 runs 14 residues. The V end was cut by 2 bases, the J end by 5 bases, with 11 bases between. CDR3 sequence (DNA): TGTGCCATCAGTGAGGTACAGGGCGTAGATACGCAGTATTTT. It encodes CAISEVQGVDTQYF.

The CDR3 reads CAWSPRGRGLYGYTF. The DNA of the CDR3 is TGTGCCTGGAGTCCACGGGGCAGGGGGCTCTATGGCTACACCTTC. The genes are TRBV30 and TRBJ1-2, with TRBD1 identical over 8 bases. J lost 4 bases, V lost 2 bases, and 9 bases had no gene match. This CDR3 is 15 amino acids long. The germline CDR1 and CDR2 sequences are GTSNPN and SVGIG (reference sequence). Full variable domain (missing parts from reference TRBV30 and TRBJ1-2): SQTIHQWPATLVQPVGSPLSLECTVEGTSNPNLYWYRQAAGRGLQLLFYSVGIGQISSEVPQNLSASRPQDRQFILSSKKLLLSDSGFYLCAWSPRGRGLYGYTFGSGTRLTVV.

This clonotype has just one count. This chain connects TRBV12-3 or TRBV12-4 to TRBJ1-6, with D possibly TRBD1 on 6 matching bases. The CDR3 is 16 residues long. Trimming shortened V by 5 bases and J by 9 bases, and 20 bases separated the two germline ends. CDR3 DNA sequence: TGTGCCAGCAGTCCATACAGGGTTGAACAGGGTTCACCCCTCCACTTT. This gives the protein CASSPYRVEQGSPLHF.

Only a few counts were recorded for this clonotype. The chain employs TRBV9 and TRBJ2-1; 15 bases are a match to TRBD2. Germline V CDR1 and CDR2: SGDLS, YYNGEE. The CDR3 runs to 16 residues. The trim removed 3 bases at V and 4 bases at J, leaving 2 bases unmatched. The CDR3 sequence is CASSDGLAGGYNEQFF. CDR3 DNA sequence: TGTGCCAGCAGCGACGGACTAGCGGGGGGGTACAATGAGCAGTTCTTC.

This clonotype showed up just a few times. The genes are TRBV4-3 and TRBJ2-7, with 8 nucleotides matching TRBD2. This CDR3 is built from 16 residues. From germline, CDR1 is LGHNA and CDR2 YSLEER. Trimming removed 0 bases from V and 4 bases from J; junction bases left unmatched: 8. The CDR3 region is CASSQDLRAGAYEQYF. CDR3 coding DNA: TGCGCCAGCAGCCAAGATCTCCGAGCGGGGGCTTACGAGCAGTACTTC.

The chain employs TRBV13 and TRBJ1-6; D ambiguous. CDR3 length: 16 residues. Trimming left V 8 bases short and J 8 bases short, with 22 bases between. Germline assignment: CDR1 PRHDT and CDR2 FYEKMQ (reference sequence). This CDR3 is CASSGDVEGSDSPLHF. The CDR3 nucleotides read TGTGCCAGCTCCGGTGATGTCGAAGGCTCGGATTCACCCCTCCACTTT.

This clonotype showed up just a few times. The V call is TRBV9, the J call TRBJ2-5, with TRBD1 matching 8 bases. V lost 2 bases to trimming and J lost 1 base; unmatched junction nucleotides: 4. This CDR3 has 15 amino acids. The V gene's germline CDR1 is SGDLS and CDR2 YYNGEE. The CDR3 loop is CASSVRQGCQETQYF. CDR3 nucleotide sequence: TGTGCCAGCAGCGTCCGACAGGGGTGCCAAGAGACCCAGTACTTC. Full variable domain (rest looked up from reference TRBV9 and TRBJ2-5): DSGVTQTPKHLITATGQRVTLRCSPRSGDLSVYWYQQSLDQGLQFLIQYYNGEERAKGNILERFSAQQFPDLHSELNLSSLELGDSALYFCASSVRQGCQETQYFGPGTRLLVL.

The genes are TRBV29-1 and TRBJ2-5; the D gene is possibly TRBD2 (6 bases). The V gene lost 2 bases and the J gene lost 11 bases, with 24 bases spanning the gap. The CDR3 runs 15 residues. Looked up from germline, CDR1 is SQVTM and CDR2 is ANQGSEA. CDR3 in amino acids: CSVEPRDSPYNEQYF. The DNA of the CDR3 is TGCAGCGTTGAACCTCGGGACTCGCCTTACAATGAGCAGTACTTC.